This T cell receptor (beta chain) originates from a study of T cells in Graves' hyperthyroidism and ophthalmopathy. This clonotype was detected ten times or more. The target antigen is unknown. What was amplified from RNA transcripts were TCR beta CDR3 regions. HTBI primers were used for first-round RT-PCR of the TCR CDR3. TCRdb ran MiXCR on the multiplex PCR reads and lists one entry per CDR3 protein. The sample has 550,000 to 600,000 distinct CDR3 sequences, 14% seen once. Notes on the study in general: Expanded thyroid clonotypes (above 0.001) were mostly also found in blood. For ophthalmopathy, model prediction preceded onset by a median 6.5 months. A 13 V-J model separated ophthalmopathy from stable hyperthyroidism.

This CDR3 is 10 amino acids long. Trimming stripped 8 bases from V and 2 bases from J, with 4 bases between. Germline V CDR1 and CDR2: SNHLY, FYNNEI. The chain joins TRBV2 to TRBJ2-7; D is ambiguous. The sequence came from a woman under 30 with Graves' ophthalmopathy. Sequencing was carried out using blood. In nucleotides, the CDR3 is TGTGCCAGCGGAACCTACGAGCAGTACTTC. Its protein is CASGTYEQYF. The full variable domain, rest sourced from reference TRBV2 and TRBJ2-7, is EPEVTQTPSHQVTQMGQEVILRCVPISNHLYFYWYRQILGQKVEFLVSFYNNEISEKSEIFDDQFSVERPDGSNFTLKIRSTKLEDSAMYFCASGTYEQYFGPGTRLTVT.